The entry that follows covers one T cell receptor beta chain sequence. Its antigen is unknown. Here immunoSEQ multiplex PCR was the method, and the copy in TCRdb shows in-frame clones only, minus some. This table has 200,000 to 250,000 clones, roughly 91% appearing once. This CDR3 is 14 amino acids long. Germline values: CDR1 SGHRS, CDR2 YFSETQ. The V end lost 0 bases, the J end lost 7 bases, and 10 bases lay between the germline ends. The source of the sample is a study of T cell responses to AZD1222 COVID-19 vaccine. Notes on the study in general: Following two doses of AZD1222, Spike-specific TCR breadth and depth rose. Only after the peak T cell response were repertoires sampled. At study baseline, merely five or six AZD1222 recipients were seropositive. Across the whole spike, CD4 TCRs peaked at regions 160-218 and 743-854.

This TCR was recovered from an adult in good health. The V and J genes are TRBV5-1 and TRBJ1-4; D is unclear. The sample here was peripheral blood, taken on day 0 of MenACWY control vaccination. The CDR3 region is CASSLGAASEKLFF. The CDR3 DNA reads as TGCGCCAGCAGCTTGGGGGCGGCGAGTGAAAAACTGTTTTTT.